A selection of T cell receptor beta chains follows, all from one sample in a study of shared clonotypes between healthy human individuals. Produced via immunoSEQ multiplex PCR; TCRdb's table is partial and in-frame only. The top ten hold under 0.25% of the sample, which has fewer than 1 million clones, about 97% seen once. Sequencing was done on a sample of naive CD8+ T cells sorted from blood. These receptors were taken from a young man in good health. Each CDR3 is given with its conserved first and last residue. A D gene is named only where the DNA matches it firmly. Not all rows give a size; the values are once, few, many and, for expanded clones, a class.

V: TRBV6-6; J: TRBJ1-4; D: TRBD1; size: once; CDR3: CASSHSQGARGEKLFF; DNA: TGTGCCAGCAGCCACTCACAGGGGGCGCGTGGTGAAAAACTGTTTTTT
V: TRBV6-6; J: TRBJ1-5; D: TRBD1; size: .; CDR3: CASSYLRQGDQPQHF; DNA: TGTGCCAGCAGTTACTTAAGGCAGGGGGATCAGCCCCAGCATTTT
V: TRBV7-3; J: TRBJ1-1; D: .; size: once; CDR3: CASSFAKNTEAFF; DNA: TGTGCCAGCAGCTTCGCTAAGAACACTGAAGCTTTCTTT
V: TRBV7-6; J: TRBJ2-3; D: TRBD2; size: .; CDR3: CASSFRLAVSTDTQYF; DNA: TGTGCCAGCAGCTTTCGACTAGCGGTTAGCACAGATACGCAGTATTTT
V: TRBV11-2; J: TRBJ2-7; D: TRBD2; size: .; CDR3: CASSLGLAGRSYEQYF; DNA: TGTGCCAGCAGCTTAGGACTAGCGGGACGCTCCTACGAGCAGTACTTC
V: TRBV7-8; J: TRBJ1-5; D: TRBD1; size: .; CDR3: CASSHKQGADQPQHF; DNA: TGTGCCAGCAGTCATAAACAGGGGGCTGATCAGCCCCAGCATTTT
V: TRBV6-1; J: TRBJ1-2; D: .; size: .; CDR3: CASSDGLGQMYGYTF; DNA: TGTGCCAGCAGTGACGGTCTCGGACAGATGTATGGCTACACCTTC
V: TRBV6-5; J: TRBJ2-6; D: .; size: .; CDR3: CASRPYSTGANVLTF; DNA: TGTGCCAGCAGACCCTACTCCACTGGGGCCAACGTCCTGACTTTC
V: TRBV11-2; J: TRBJ2-7; D: .; size: .; CDR3: CASSLRSSYEQYF; DNA: TGTGCCAGCAGCTTAAGAAGCTCCTACGAGCAGTACTTC
V: TRBV7-9; J: TRBJ2-5; D: TRBD1; size: .; CDR3: CASSLEPGGEETQYF; DNA: TGTGCCAGCAGCTTAGAGCCAGGGGGCGAAGAGACCCAGTACTTC
V: TRBV28; J: TRBJ2-7; D: .; size: .; CDR3: CASSRGTLRSYEQYF; DNA: TGTGCCAGCAGCCGAGGGACACTTAGGTCCTACGAGCAGTACTTC
V: TRBV27; J: TRBJ2-7; D: .; size: .; CDR3: CASSPPGKLSEQYF; DNA: TGTGCCAGCAGTCCGCCGGGAAAACTAAGCGAGCAGTACTTC
V: TRBV7-3; J: TRBJ2-3; D: .; size: .; CDR3: CASSLMATDTQYF; DNA: TGTGCCAGCAGCTTAATGGCTACAGATACGCAGTATTTT
V: TRBV11-2; J: TRBJ1-1; D: .; size: .; CDR3: CASSFSGNTEAFF; DNA: TGTGCCAGCAGCTTCTCCGGGAACACTGAAGCTTTCTTT
V: TRBV27; J: TRBJ2-3; D: .; size: .; CDR3: CASSWIGYTDTQYF; DNA: TGTGCCAGCAGTTGGATCGGGTACACAGATACGCAGTATTTT
V: TRBV6-6; J: TRBJ1-1; D: TRBD1; size: .; CDR3: CASSGGQVNTEAFF; DNA: TGTGCCAGCAGTGGAGGACAGGTGAACACTGAAGCTTTCTTT
V: TRBV7-9; J: TRBJ2-3; D: TRBD2; size: .; CDR3: CASRGTSGRSVTQYF; DNA: TGTGCCAGCAGGGGGACTAGCGGGAGGTCCGTTACGCAGTATTTT
V: TRBV28; J: TRBJ2-7; D: .; size: .; CDR3: CASSFWGLSVSEQYF; DNA: TGTGCCAGCAGTTTCTGGGGGTTGTCGGTCTCCGAGCAGTACTTC
V: TRBV2; J: TRBJ1-2; D: .; size: .; CDR3: CALPWGVSGYGYTF; DNA: TGTGCCTTGCCGTGGGGGGTCTCGGGCTATGGCTACACCTTC
V: TRBV7-8; J: TRBJ2-1; D: TRBD1; size: .; CDR3: CASSSGGNDSGFF; DNA: TGTGCCAGCAGCTCAGGGGGCAACGATAGCGGGTTCTTC